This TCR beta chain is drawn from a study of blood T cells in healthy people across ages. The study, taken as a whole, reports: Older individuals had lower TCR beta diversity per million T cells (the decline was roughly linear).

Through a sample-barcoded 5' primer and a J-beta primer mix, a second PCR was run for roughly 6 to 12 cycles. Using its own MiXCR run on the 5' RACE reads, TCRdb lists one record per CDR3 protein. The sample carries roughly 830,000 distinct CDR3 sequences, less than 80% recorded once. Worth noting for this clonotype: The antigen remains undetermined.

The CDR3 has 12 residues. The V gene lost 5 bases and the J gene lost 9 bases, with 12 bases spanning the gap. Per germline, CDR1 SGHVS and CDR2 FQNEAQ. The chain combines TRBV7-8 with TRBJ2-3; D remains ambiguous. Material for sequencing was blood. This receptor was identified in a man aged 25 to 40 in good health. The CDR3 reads CASSTSFLTQYF. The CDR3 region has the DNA TGTGCCAGCAGCACCAGCTTCCTCACGCAGTATTTT.